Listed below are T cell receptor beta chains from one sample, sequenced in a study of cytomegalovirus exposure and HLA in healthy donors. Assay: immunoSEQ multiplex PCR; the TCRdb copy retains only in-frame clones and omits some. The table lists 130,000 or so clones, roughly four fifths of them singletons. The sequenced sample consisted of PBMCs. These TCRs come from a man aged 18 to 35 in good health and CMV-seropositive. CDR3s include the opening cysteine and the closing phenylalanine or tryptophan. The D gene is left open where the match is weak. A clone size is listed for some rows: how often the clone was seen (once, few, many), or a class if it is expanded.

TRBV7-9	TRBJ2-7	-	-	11	TGTGCCAGCAGCACTCACTACGAGCAGTACTTC	CASSTHYEQYF
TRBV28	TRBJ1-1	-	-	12	TGTGCCAGCAGCCCCAATACTCTGGAAGCTTTCTTT	CASSPNTLEAFF
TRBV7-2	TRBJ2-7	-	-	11	TGTGCCACGACCCAGGGTTACGAGCAGTACTTC	CATTQGYEQYF
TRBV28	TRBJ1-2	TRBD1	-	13	TGTGCCAGCAGCCTAGACAGGGCGAGTGGCTACACCTTC	CASSLDRASGYTF
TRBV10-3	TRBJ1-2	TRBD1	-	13	TGTGCCATCAACGGCCAGGGGGAATATGGCTACACCTTC	CAINGQGEYGYTF
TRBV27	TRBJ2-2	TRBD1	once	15	TGTGCCAGCAGCACGGGACAGGGGTGGGCCGGGGAGCTGTTTTTT	CASSTGQGWAGELFF
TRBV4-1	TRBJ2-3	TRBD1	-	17	TGCGCCAGCAGCCAGCTAAGGGGACAGGGTGGGGCAGGTACGCAGTATTTT	CASSQLRGQGGAGTQYF
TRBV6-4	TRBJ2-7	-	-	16	TGTGCCAGCAGTGGCCGGGAGAAGGAGGGCGCCTACGAGCAGTACTTC	CASSGREKEGAYEQYF
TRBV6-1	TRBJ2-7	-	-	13	TGTGCCAGCAGTGAAAGGAACGGACTCCAGCAGTACTTC	CASSERNGLQQYF
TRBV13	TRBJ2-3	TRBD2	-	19	TGTGCCAGCAGCTTAGCTTGGAATAGCGGGAGGGCCTTTGGAGATACGCAGTATTTT	CASSLAWNSGRAFGDTQYF
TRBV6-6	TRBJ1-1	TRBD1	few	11	TGTGCCAGCAGCCTTGACAGGGAGGCTTTCTTT	CASSLDREAFF
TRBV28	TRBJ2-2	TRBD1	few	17	TGTGCCAGCAGTTTAGGAACAGGGGGCGCATGGACCGGGGAGCTGTTTTTT	CASSLGTGGAWTGELFF
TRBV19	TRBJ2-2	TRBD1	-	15	TGTGCCAGTCAAAAGACAGGGTCCAACACCGGGGAGCTGTTTTTT	CASQKTGSNTGELFF
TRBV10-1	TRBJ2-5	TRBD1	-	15	TGCGCCAGCAGCGAGGGACAGGGTCTACAAGAGACCCAGTACTTC	CASSEGQGLQETQYF
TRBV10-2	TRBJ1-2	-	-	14	TGCGCCAGCAGTGAGTCGATGGACAGCTATGGCTACACCTTC	CASSESMDSYGYTF
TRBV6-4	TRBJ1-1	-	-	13	TGTGCCAGCAGGGGCCGGGCGGGCACTGAAGCTTTCTTT	CASRGRAGTEAFF
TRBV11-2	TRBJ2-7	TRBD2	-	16	TGTGCCAGCAGCTTTGAACTAGCGGGAGATCACTACGAGCAGTACTTC	CASSFELAGDHYEQYF
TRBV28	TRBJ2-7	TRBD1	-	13	TGTGCCAGCAGTTGGGACAGCACCTACGAGCAGTACTTC	CASSWDSTYEQYF
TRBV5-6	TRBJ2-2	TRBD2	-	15	TGTGCCAGCAGTTGGACTAGCGGACCCACCGGGGAGCTGTTTTTT	CASSWTSGPTGELFF
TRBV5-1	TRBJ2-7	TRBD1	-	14	TGCGCCAGCAGCTTGGCAGGGGGCTCCTACGAGCAGTACTTC	CASSLAGGSYEQYF
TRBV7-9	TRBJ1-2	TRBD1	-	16	TGTGCCAGCACACCGGGACAGGGGGTCGGGAGCTATGGCTACACCTTC	CASTPGQGVGSYGYTF
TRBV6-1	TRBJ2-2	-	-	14	TGTGCCAGCTCAGGGGGGACTAACACCGGGGAGCTGTTTTTT	CASSGGTNTGELFF
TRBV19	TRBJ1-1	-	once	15	TGTGCCAGTAGTACTTACGGGGCGGGGAACGCTGAAGCTTTCTTT	CASSTYGAGNAEAFF
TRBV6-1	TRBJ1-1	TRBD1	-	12	TGTGCCAGTGACAGGGGATCCCGTGAAGCTTTCTTT	CASDRGSREAFF
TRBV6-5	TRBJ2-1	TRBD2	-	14	TGTGCCAGCTGTCGCGGGAGCTCCTACAATGAGCAGTTCTTC	CASCRGSSYNEQFF
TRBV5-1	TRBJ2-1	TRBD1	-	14	TGCGCCAGTAGGACAGGGGGTTTTTCGGATGAGCAGTTCTTC	CASRTGGFSDEQFF
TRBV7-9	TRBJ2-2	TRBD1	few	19	TGTGCCAGCAGATACCGGGACAGGGAAGGGAGCGTAGACACCGGGGAGCTGTTTTTT	CASRYRDREGSVDTGELFF
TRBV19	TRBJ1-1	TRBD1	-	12	TGTGCCAGTCGACAGGGTATCGCTGAAGCTTTCTTT	CASRQGIAEAFF
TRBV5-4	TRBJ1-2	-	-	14	TGTGCCAGCAGCTTCAAGGGGTCCGTCTATGGCTACACCTTC	CASSFKGSVYGYTF
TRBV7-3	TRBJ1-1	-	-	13	TGTGCCAGCAGCTTCGCCAGAGGCACTGAAGCTTTCTTT	CASSFARGTEAFF
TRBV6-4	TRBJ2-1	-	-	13	TGTGCCAGCAGTGACTCCTTCTACAATGAGCAGTTCTTC	CASSDSFYNEQFF
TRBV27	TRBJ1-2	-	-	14	TGTGCCAGCAGTTTGGGAGGACTTAACTATGGCTACACCTTC	CASSLGGLNYGYTF
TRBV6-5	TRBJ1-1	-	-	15	TGTGCCAGCAGTTATAGCCCAGGGTCGAACACTGAAGCTTTCTTT	CASSYSPGSNTEAFF
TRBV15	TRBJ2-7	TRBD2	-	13	TGTGCCACCAGCAGAACTAGCGGGAACGAGCAGTACTTC	CATSRTSGNEQYF
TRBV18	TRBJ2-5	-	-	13	TGTGCCAGCTCACCCTTGAAGGGGGAGACCCAGTACTTC	CASSPLKGETQYF
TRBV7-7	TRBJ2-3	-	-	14	TGTGCTAGCAGCCCCGGACAGTCCGGGGATACGCAGTATTTT	CASSPGQSGDTQYF
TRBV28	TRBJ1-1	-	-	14	TGTGCCAGCAGTGTAAACAGGCTAAACACTGAAGCTTTCTTT	CASSVNRLNTEAFF
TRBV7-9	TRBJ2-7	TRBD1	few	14	TGTGCCAGCACATTAGGGACAGGGGGCTACGAGCAGTACTTC	CASTLGTGGYEQYF
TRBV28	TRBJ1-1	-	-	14	TGTGCCATCTATCCCCCCAGGGGGAACACTGAAGCTTTCTTT	CAIYPPRGNTEAFF
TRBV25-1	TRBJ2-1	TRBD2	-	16	TGTGCCAGCAGTGCCCGGACTAGCGGGCTCTACAATGAGCAGTTCTTC	CASSARTSGLYNEQFF
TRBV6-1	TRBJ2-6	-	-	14	TGTGCCAGCACCGTATTTTCTGGGGCCAACGTCCTGACTTTC	CASTVFSGANVLTF
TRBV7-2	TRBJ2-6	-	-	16	TGTGCCAGCAGCTTACTCAGGGCCTCTGGGGCCAACGTCCTGACTTTC	CASSLLRASGANVLTF
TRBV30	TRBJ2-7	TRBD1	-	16	TGTGCCTCCACCGCAGTCCCGGGACAGGGGAAGTACGAGCAGTACTTC	CASTAVPGQGKYEQYF
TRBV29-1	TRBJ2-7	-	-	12	TGCAGCGTTGAGCAGACCAGCGACGAGCAGTACTTC	CSVEQTSDEQYF
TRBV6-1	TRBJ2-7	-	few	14	TGTGCCAGCAGCACTAGGAGGGGCCCCTACGAGCAGTACTTC	CASSTRRGPYEQYF
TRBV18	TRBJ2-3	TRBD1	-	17	TGTGCCAGCTCGCCTCTCGCCGGGACAGAGACCACAGATACGCAGTATTTT	CASSPLAGTETTDTQYF
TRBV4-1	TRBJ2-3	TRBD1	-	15	TGCGCCAGCAGCCAAGGAGGACAGGGCACAGATACGCAGTATTTT	CASSQGGQGTDTQYF
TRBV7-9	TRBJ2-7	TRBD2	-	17	TGTTCCAGCAGCTTCCCTAGCGGGAGGTCCCATTCCTATGAGCAGTACTTC	CSSSFPSGRSHSYEQYF
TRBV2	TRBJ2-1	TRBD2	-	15	TGTGCCAGTTACGGCGGGACTAGCGGCTACAATGAGCAGTTCTTC	CASYGGTSGYNEQFF
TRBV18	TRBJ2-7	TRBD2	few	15	TGTGCCAGCTCGTCCGGGACTAGCGATTCCTACGAGCAGTACTTC	CASSSGTSDSYEQYF
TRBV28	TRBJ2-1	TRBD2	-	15	TGTGCCAGCAGTTTACGGGGGGGAGTTGGGAATGAGCAGTTCTTC	CASSLRGGVGNEQFF
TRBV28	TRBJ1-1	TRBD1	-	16	TGTGCCAGCAGTTCGATTCAAACAGGGGTGAACACTGAAGCTTTCTTT	CASSSIQTGVNTEAFF
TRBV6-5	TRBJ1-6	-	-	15	TGTGCCAGCAGTCCCCGGGGTGGAAATAATTCACCCCTCCACTTT	CASSPRGGNNSPLHF
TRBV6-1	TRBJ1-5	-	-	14	TGTGCCAGCAGGGACACCTCCGGCAATCAGCCCCAGCATTTT	CASRDTSGNQPQHF
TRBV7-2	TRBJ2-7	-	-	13	TGTGCCAGCAGCTTCACGGGGATCTACGAGCAGTACTTC	CASSFTGIYEQYF